The 23 T cell receptor beta chains below come from one sample, sequenced in a study of tumor and adjacent non-tumor tissue in lung cancer. The template was RNA from unsorted bulk tissue. The normal lung tissue was taken more than 3 cm from the tumor edge. The library came from three nested PCR rounds adapted from ARM-PCR protocols. TCRdb reprocessed the multiplex PCR reads via MiXCR and lists one record per CDR3 protein. The data contain about 110,000 distinct CDR3 sequences, about 61% of them singletons. Sequenced material: distant non-tumor lung tissue. These receptors all come from a man aged 55-75 years with non-small cell lung cancer.

This clonotype occurred once. The junction departs from germline at one end; a sequencing error may be responsible. This chain links TRBV29-1 with TRBJ2-3, with 7 positions matching TRBD1. The CDR3 loop spans 18 amino acids. Germline V gene data show CDR1 as SQVTM and CDR2 as ANQGSEA. The CDR3 loop is CSVDIGTRGRVGTDTQCF. The CDR3 DNA sequence: TGCAGCGTTGATATAGGTACGAGGGGGCGGGTAGGAACAGATACGCAGTGTTTT.

To note about this clonotype: As the CDR3 is not closed by the conserved phenylalanine or tryptophan, this likely results from a read error. The CDR3 bases are TGTGTCAGCAGTTCGCCGAGCGGGGGCCGGGAGACCCAGTACTAC. Translated, it gives CVSSSPSGGRETQYY. V usage is TRBV12-3 or TRBV12-4 and J usage is TRBJ2-5, with 8 bases lining up with TRBD2. The CDR3 has 15 residues.

Points on this clonotype: A junction end diverges from the germline sequence, so it may reflect a read error. The chain joins TRBV29-1 to TRBJ2-2, with 7 positions matching TRBD1. The CDR3 consists of 15 residues. Germline CDR1 reads SQVTM; CDR2 reads ANQGSEA. The CDR3 DNA sequence: TGCAGCGCTGCGGATGGCAGGGGGAACATCGGGGAGCTGTATTTT. Its protein product is CSAADGRGNIGELYF.

As to this clonotype: Just one base apart from a much larger clone, this may be a read error. No conserved phenylalanine or tryptophan ends this CDR3, so it is likely a read error. The chain employs TRBV24-1 and TRBJ1-2, with a tentative D call TRBD1 (5 bases). The CDR3 has 12 amino acids. From germline, CDR1 is KGHDR and CDR2 SFDVKD. The CDR3 region is CAISGETDGYTS. DNA of the CDR3: TGTGCCATCAGTGGAGAGACAGACGGCTACACCTCC.

This clonotype was counted at least ten times. This chain uses TRBV5-5 with TRBJ1-5, with TRBD1 matching 9 bases. The CDR3 is made up of 15 amino acids. V shed 4 bases, J shed 1 base, and the junction held 3 bases outside the gene matches. The germline gives CDR1 SGHKS, CDR2 YYEKEE (reference sequence). Written as DNA, the CDR3 is TGTGCCAGCAGCAGGGGACAGGGCAGCAATCAGCCCCAGCATTTT. It codes for CASSRGQGSNQPQHF.

Comments on this clonotype: A read error may account for a junction end that differs from germline. The chain joins TRBV13 to TRBJ2-1; D possibly corresponds to TRBD2 (7 bases). CDR1 is PRHDT, CDR2 FYEKMQ, per germline (reference sequence). CDR3 size: 15 residues. As DNA, the CDR3 is TGTGCCAGCAGCTATGCGGGGGCCGTCATGTTTGAGCCGTTCTTC. Translated: CASSYAGAVMFEPFF.

A note on this clonotype: A much larger clone lies a single base off, so this may be a read error. The CDR3 protein is CSARGGTPYSNQPQHF. The DNA for the CDR3 is TGCAGTGCTAGAGGGGGGACCCCCTATAGCAATCAGCCCCAGCATTTT. The chain combines TRBV20-1 with TRBJ1-5, with D tentatively TRBD1 (5 bases). The CDR3 loop spans 16 amino acids. The germline gives CDR1 DFQATT, CDR2 SNEGSKA (reference sequence). Trimming removed 1 base from V and 0 bases from J, with 13 bases in between.

Concerning this clonotype: A read error may explain this, as a much larger clone is one base away. V and J are TRBV14 and TRBJ1-6, with D unresolved. Germline CDR1 reads SGHDN; CDR2 reads FVKESK. There are 13 residues in the CDR3. The CDR3 coding sequence is TGTACCAGCAGCCCGTACGGTAATTCACCCCTCCACTTT. Translating gives CTSSPYGNSPLHF.

On this clonotype itself: This CDR3 is missing its conserved last phenylalanine or tryptophan, likely due to a read error. The chain is built from TRBV29-1 and TRBJ2-5; 7 bases match TRBD2. Germline V CDR1 and CDR2: SQVTM, ANQGSEA. There are 14 residues in the CDR3. CDR3 in DNA: TGCGGCGTTGACTCGGGGTTGCGGGGGGAGACCCAGTACTCC. Translating gives CGVDSGLRGETQYS.

Only one count was recorded for this clonotype. It is likely a read error, because the conserved phenylalanine at the end of the CDR3 is missing. The chain is built from TRBV4-3 and TRBJ2-7; no clear D. Germline loops: CDR1 LGHNA, CDR2 YSLEER. This CDR3 comprises 16 residues. The CDR3 DNA sequence: TGCGCCAGCAGTCAAGATAAGGGCAGGTTGCTTTCCGAGCAGTACTCC. This codes for CASSQDKGRLLSEQYS.

Note on this clonotype: Just one base apart from a much larger clone, this may be a read error. The chain recombines TRBV20-1 with TRBJ2-3; 7 bases are shared with TRBD2. Looked up from germline, CDR1 is DFQATT and CDR2 is SNEGSKA (reference sequence). The CDR3 totals 14 residues. The V segment lost 8 bases and the J segment 5 bases; nucleotides outside the gene matches: 13. The CDR3, as DNA: TGCAGTACACCACTTGCGGGAGTAGAAGATACGCAGTATTTT. It specifies CSTPLAGVEDTQYF.

This clonotype was observed a single time. The junction departs from germline at one end; a sequencing error may be responsible. The chain uses TRBV20-1 and TRBJ2-7; TRBD2 is a possible D gene (5 bases). CDR3 size: 14 residues. Germline V gene sequence: CDR1 DFQATT, CDR2 SNEGSKA (reference sequence). The CDR3 region is CNARVEGTLLEQYF. The CDR3 nucleotides read TGCAATGCTAGAGTTGAGGGAACCCTACTCGAGCAGTACTTC.

To note about this clonotype: A junction end diverges from the germline sequence, so it may reflect a read error. The V gene is TRBV10-3, the J gene TRBJ2-5, with TRBD1 matching over 7 bases. The length of the CDR3 is 15 residues. CDR1 is ENHRY and CDR2 is SYGVKD in the germline V gene. The CDR3 is CAISETGQAGEIQHF. CDR3 sequence (DNA): TGTGCCATCAGTGAGACCGGACAGGCTGGGGAGATCCAGCACTTC.

The table lists this clonotype with many counts. The V call is TRBV28, the J call TRBJ1-1; D ambiguous. Germline CDR1 and CDR2: MDHEN and SYDVKM. The CDR3 totals 14 residues. V was trimmed by 5 bases and J by 0 bases, leaving 10 bases between them. The CDR3 region has the DNA TGTGCCAGCAGTACATCCCCTCTGAACACTGAAGCTTTCTTT. Amino acids: CASSTSPLNTEAFF.

About this clonotype itself: Given a much more abundant clone one base away, this may be a read error. This chain links TRBV14 with TRBJ1-4, with 7 bases that match TRBD1. The CDR3 contains 16 residues. Germline CDR1 is SGHDN and CDR2 is FVKESK. CDR3 loop: CAGSQVAIRQGGKLFF. For the CDR3, the DNA is TGTGCCGGCAGCCAAGTCGCCATTAGACAGGGAGGAAAACTGTTTTTT.

As concerns this clonotype: The junction differs from germline at one of its ends, possibly a read error. V and J are TRBV29-1 and TRBJ1-1; D is perhaps TRBD1 (5 bases). The CDR3 loop spans 13 amino acids. CDR1 is SQVTM and CDR2 is ANQGSEA in the germline V gene. The CDR3 protein is CSVDGGMNTGAFF. CDR3 in DNA: TGCAGCGTTGATGGGGGAATGAACACTGGAGCTTTCTTT.

Of note for this clonotype: One junction end disagrees with the germline gene, perhaps due to a read error. The chain links TRBV11-2 to TRBJ2-3; tentatively, D is TRBD2 (6 bases). There are 15 residues in the CDR3. CDR1 SGHAT and CDR2 FQNNGV come from the germline V gene. The CDR3 is CASSTGLFSTDMQYF. The CDR3 DNA sequence: TGTGCTAGCAGCACGGGACTTTTCAGCACAGATATGCAGTATTTT. The full variable domain, rest sourced from reference TRBV11-2 and TRBJ2-3, is EAGVAQSPRYKIIEKRQSVAFWCNPISGHATLYWYQQILGQGPKLLIQFQNNGVVDDSQLPKDRFSAERLKGVDSTLKIQPAKLEDSAVYLCASSTGLFSTDMQYFGPGTRLTVL.

This clonotype was seen more than once but under ten times. This sequence may be a read error, since a much larger clone differs from it by one base. The rearrangement links TRBV5-4 to TRBJ2-5; D might be TRBD2 (5 bases). CDR3 length: 13 amino acids. Germline lookup yields CDR1 SGHNT and CDR2 YYREEE (reference sequence). For the CDR3, the DNA is TGTGTCAGCAGCGCTACTAGAACGGAGACCCAGTACTTC. Its protein product is CVSSATRTETQYF.

Comments on this clonotype: One end of the junction is discordant with germline, which a read error may explain. This chain connects TRBV15 to TRBJ2-7, with 11 bases that match TRBD2. The germline CDR1 and CDR2 sequences are LNHNV and YYDKDF (reference sequence). The CDR3 is 16 amino acids. CDR3 bases: TGTGCCACCAGCAGAATCGGGACTAGCGGCTCCAACGAGCAGTACTTC. Translated: CATSRIGTSGSNEQYF.

Points on this clonotype: One base away lies a much larger clone, so this may be a sequencing read error. This chain uses TRBV5-6 with TRBJ1-4, with D possibly TRBD1 on 6 matching bases. The V and J ends lost 4 bases and 7 bases respectively, with 14 bases between them. The length of the CDR3 is 14 residues. The germline gives CDR1 SGHDT, CDR2 YYEEEE. DNA of the CDR3: TGTGCCAGCAGCGACTTAGGACAGAGTGAAAAACTGTTTTTT. Protein product: CASSDLGQSEKLFF.

As for this clonotype: This sequence may be a read error, since a much larger clone differs from it by one base. The V gene is TRBV4-1, the J gene TRBJ2-3, with D perhaps being TRBD1 or TRBD2 (6 bases each). Germline V lookup: CDR1 MGHRA, CDR2 YSYEKL. This CDR3 region has 16 residues. CDR3 in amino acids: CAISQEGGLPTDTQYF. The CDR3 DNA reads as TGCGCCATCAGCCAAGAGGGGGGCCTTCCCACAGATACGCAGTATTTT.

In its sample, this clonotype was seen once. The chain is built from TRBV10-1 and TRBJ2-1; TRBD2 matches at 8 bases. The CDR3 runs 13 residues. The V gene end was trimmed by 9 bases and the J gene end by 4 bases; junction bases not matched to a gene: 5. The V gene's germline CDR1 is WNHNN and CDR2 SYGVQD (reference sequence). The CDR3 region is CARSGSNYNEQFF. CDR3 DNA: TGCGCCAGGAGCGGGAGTAATTACAATGAGCAGTTCTTC.

For this clonotype: A junction boundary mismatches the germline segment, possibly from a read error. The chain carries TRBV11-2 and TRBJ2-2; 8 nucleotides agree with TRBD2. Germline V gives CDR1 SGHAT, CDR2 FQNNGV. This CDR3 is 19 amino acids long. DNA for the CDR3: TGTACCAGCAGCTTCCGGGCTATCGGGGGGGAAGCCAACACCGGGGAGCTGTTTTTT. Its protein product is CTSSFRAIGGEANTGELFF.